What follows are 24 T cell receptor beta chains derived from one specimen sequenced in a study of blood T cell repertoires in COVID-19 (dated by TCRdb to about 2020). Library method: the immunoSEQ multiplex PCR assay. TCRdb stores this immuneACCESS table with in-frame sequences only. Part of the clones is absent; in the studies checked, under half of the shortfall reflects unresolved V genes, and no reason is known for the rest. Present in this sample are 100,000 or so clones, over 80% of which were seen just once. The leading ten clones occupy approximately 6.3% of the sample. Material: peripheral blood. Every receptor here comes from a woman in her sixties with active COVID-19.

The J gene is TRBJ2-7, the V gene TRBV18, with D possibly TRBD2 on 6 matching bases. This CDR3 region has 13 residues. V was cut by 3 bases and J by 3 bases, with 9 bases left in between. Looked up from germline, CDR1 is KGHSH and CDR2 is LQKENI. The CDR3: CASSPRDFYEQYF. The CDR3 DNA reads as TGTGCCAGCTCACCCCGGGACTTCTACGAGCAGTACTTC.

The V gene is TRBV7-8, the J gene TRBJ2-7, with 7 nucleotides matching TRBD1. The V and J ends lost 5 bases and 6 bases, in that order; junction bases with no gene match: 10. This CDR3 has 14 residues. CDR1 is SGHVS and CDR2 is FQNEAQ in the germline V gene. The CDR3 region is CASSHRGSTVEQYF. CDR3 sequence (DNA): TGTGCCAGCAGCCACAGGGGAAGTACTGTCGAGCAGTACTTC.

This sequence joins TRBV5-4 and TRBJ2-3; 8 positions agree with TRBD1. From germline, CDR1 is SGHNT and CDR2 YYREEE (reference sequence). The CDR3 loop spans 15 amino acids. V gave up 3 bases and J gave up 0 bases; unmatched junction bases: 3. The CDR3 DNA follows: TGTGCCAGCAGCTGGACAGGGTTTAGCACAGATACGCAGTATTTT. Amino acids: CASSWTGFSTDTQYF. Variable domain in full (rest from reference TRBV5-4 and TRBJ2-3): ETGVTQSPTHLIKTRGQQVTLRCSSQSGHNTVSWYQQALGQGPQFIFQYYREEENGRGNFPPRFSGLQFPNYSSELNVNALELDDSALYLCASSWTGFSTDTQYFGPGTRLTVL.

The V and J genes are TRBV11-3 and TRBJ1-1; D is ambiguous. Germline V gene lookup returns CDR1 SGHNT and CDR2 YENEEA. The CDR3 sequence is 13 residues long. V was cut by 4 bases and J by 6 bases, with 12 bases left in between. CDR3 in amino acids: CASSSLTTSEAFF. The CDR3 nucleotides are TGTGCCAGCAGCTCTTTAACGACATCTGAAGCTTTCTTT.

The rearrangement joins TRBV5-4 to TRBJ2-1, with 12 bases lining up with TRBD2. The CDR3 length is 17 residues. In germline, CDR1 is SGHNT, CDR2 YYREEE (reference sequence). The V segment lost 4 bases and the J segment 2 bases; nucleotides outside the gene matches: 7. The CDR3 DNA sequence: TGTGCCAGCAGCCGAGGGACTAGCGGGTTGACCTACAATGAGCAGTTCTTC. Its protein is CASSRGTSGLTYNEQFF.

The V and J genes are TRBV4-1 and TRBJ2-3; TRBD1 might be the D (6 bases). V dropped 3 bases and J dropped 1 base, with 20 bases sitting between them. Germline V gene sequence: CDR1 MGHRA, CDR2 YSYEKL. The CDR3 spans 18 residues. CDR3 in DNA: TGCGCCAGCAGCCAGGGCCGTTTAGGGACACGCCGCACAGATACGCAGTATTTT. Translation gives CASSQGRLGTRRTDTQYF.

V usage is TRBV5-5 and J usage is TRBJ2-7; TRBD2 might be the D (5 bases). The germline V gene encodes CDR1 SGHKS and CDR2 YYEKEE (reference sequence). Trimming took off 6 bases at V and 2 bases at J, with 15 bases between the two ends. CDR3 length equals 14 residues. The CDR3 region is CASTTEVPPYEQYF. As DNA, the CDR3 is TGTGCCAGCACCACGGAGGTCCCCCCCTACGAGCAGTACTTC.

The chain links TRBV3-1 (or the pseudogene TRBV3-2) to TRBJ1-1; D unclear. Between the trimmed V and J ends, which lost 4 bases and 1 base, there was a span of 10 bases. Germline V gene lookup returns CDR1 LGHDT and CDR2 YNNKEL (reference sequence). The CDR3 loop spans 14 amino acids. The CDR3 protein is CASSRSERNTEAFF. In nucleotides, the CDR3 is TGTGCCAGCAGCCGATCAGAGCGGAACACTGAAGCTTTCTTT.

This chain joins TRBV2 and TRBJ2-3, with D hard to call. The CDR3 has 13 residues. Germline lookup yields CDR1 SNHLY and CDR2 FYNNEI. Deletions cut 6 bases from V and 2 bases from J, with 9 bases between. In DNA, the CDR3 is TGTGCCAGCAGGGCAGATACCACAGATACGCAGTATTTT. This encodes CASRADTTDTQYF.

The chain is built from TRBV2 and TRBJ1-1; no clear D. This CDR3 spans 14 amino acids. Germline V gene lookup returns CDR1 SNHLY and CDR2 FYNNEI. Between the trimmed V and J ends, which lost 5 bases and 0 bases, there was a span of 10 bases. CDR3 in DNA: TGTGCCAGCAGTCCCCGCAGGTTGAACACTGAAGCTTTCTTT. Protein sequence: CASSPRRLNTEAFF.

The gene calls are TRBV5-4 and TRBJ2-3; D possibly corresponds to TRBD2 (5 bases). The CDR3 sequence is 14 residues long. V was pared by 4 bases and J by 2 bases, with 11 bases between. CDR1 and CDR2 (germline): SGHNT, YYREEE (reference sequence). The chain's CDR3 is CASSTEADTDTQYF. CDR3 sequence (DNA): TGTGCCAGCAGCACGGAGGCAGACACAGATACGCAGTATTTT.

This sequence joins TRBV5-1 and TRBJ2-7; 10 nucleotides align to TRBD2. This CDR3 region has 16 residues. Germline CDR1 SGHRS, CDR2 YFSETQ. Unmatched junction bases numbered 11, after V lost 4 bases and J lost 4 bases. CDR3 protein: CASSQAQGLARYEQYF. Written as DNA, the CDR3 is TGCGCCAGCAGCCAGGCCCAGGGACTAGCGAGGTACGAGCAGTACTTC.

The CDR3 is CASSARGLGSGRPNEQFF. The CDR3 DNA reads TGTGCCAGTAGTGCTAGGGGCCTGGGGAGCGGGAGGCCCAATGAGCAGTTCTTC. V is TRBV19 and J is TRBJ2-1; 9 bases are shared with TRBD2. The germline V gene has CDR1 LNHDA and CDR2 SQIVND (reference sequence). Losses at the gene ends were 5 bases for V and 6 bases for J; bases not matched to a gene: 17. CDR3 length equals 18 residues.

This clone has more than one count but fewer than ten. The chain combines TRBV7-9 with TRBJ2-1; D is unresolved. V dropped 4 bases and J dropped 3 bases, with 7 bases sitting between them. Per germline, CDR1 SEHNR and CDR2 FQNEAQ (reference sequence). The CDR3 is 13 residues long. The DNA of the CDR3 is TGTGCCAGCAGCTCAGACAACTACAATGAGCAGTTCTTC. Translating it yields CASSSDNYNEQFF.

V gene TRBV7-9 combines with J gene TRBJ2-3; TRBD2 might be the D (5 bases). V dropped 6 bases and J dropped 6 bases, with 16 bases sitting between them. Per the germline V gene, CDR1 is SEHNR and CDR2 is FQNEAQ (reference sequence). The CDR3 consists of 14 residues. The CDR3 here is CASSSRGEGDTQYF. CDR3 DNA: TGTGCCAGCAGTTCTCGGGGAGAGGGTGATACGCAGTATTTT.

This chain uses TRBV6-5 with TRBJ1-1, with TRBD1 matching 8 bases. CDR3 length: 15 amino acids. Per germline, CDR1 MNHEY and CDR2 SVGAGI. The ends lost 2 bases at V and 8 bases at J; junction bases unmatched: 10. The CDR3 spells CASSYGDRGRGEAFF. The CDR3 DNA sequence: TGTGCCAGCAGTTACGGAGACAGGGGCCGGGGGGAAGCTTTCTTT.

The V call is TRBV24-1, the J call TRBJ2-7; weak D call: TRBD2 (5 bases). CDR1 and CDR2 from the germline V gene are KGHDR and SFDVKD. V was pared by 5 bases and J by 6 bases, with 13 bases between. The CDR3 is 13 residues long. The CDR3 DNA follows: TGTGCCACCAGTGTGGGCGAGGGCTCCGAGCAGTACTTC. Protein product: CATSVGEGSEQYF.

DNA for the CDR3: TGTGCCAGCAGTTCATTCCCAGACAGGGCGGCCTATGGCTACACCTTC. Its translation: CASSSFPDRAAYGYTF. The J gene is TRBJ1-2, the V gene TRBV27; 7 bases are shared with TRBD1. Trimming cost V 4 bases and J 4 bases; bases outside gene matches: 12. The CDR3 totals 16 residues. Germline V gene sequence: CDR1 MNHEY, CDR2 SMNVEV (reference sequence).

The chain combines TRBV5-1 with TRBJ2-2, with TRBD1 matching 11 bases. The V segment lost 2 bases and the J segment 5 bases; nucleotides outside the gene matches: 2. This CDR3 comprises 15 residues. Germline V gives CDR1 SGHRS, CDR2 YFSETQ. CDR3 bases: TGCGCCAGCAGCTTAGGGACAGGGGGAACCGGGGAGCTGTTTTTT. Its protein is CASSLGTGGTGELFF.

The chain recombines TRBV6-5 with TRBJ2-5; the D gene is possibly TRBD1 (5 bases). CDR3 length equals 14 residues. V lost 5 bases and J lost 4, with 14 bases in between. CDR1 is MNHEY and CDR2 is SVGAGI in the germline V gene. The CDR3: CASSPTGRVETQYF. CDR3 DNA sequence: TGTGCCAGCAGTCCCACCGGCAGGGTAGAGACCCAGTACTTC.

The rearrangement joins TRBV28 to TRBJ1-6; the D gene is possibly TRBD1 (6 bases). The CDR3 sequence is 14 residues long. The ends were cut back, 5 bases at V and 10 bases at J, with 15 bases in the middle. Germline V gene sequence: CDR1 MDHEN, CDR2 SYDVKM. The CDR3 sequence: CASSTGGAGSPLHF. In nucleotides, the CDR3 is TGTGCCAGCAGTACCGGGGGGGCAGGGTCACCCCTCCACTTT.

The chain is built from TRBV11-2 and TRBJ2-1; tentatively, D is TRBD1 (5 bases). The germline gives CDR1 SGHAT, CDR2 FQNNGV. V shed 5 bases and J shed 6 bases, with 5 bases lying between them. The CDR3 is 11 amino acids. In nucleotides, the CDR3 is TGTGCCAGCAGCGGGGCCAATGAGCAGTTCTTC. Its translation is CASSGANEQFF.

This clone was observed once. CDR3 coding DNA: TGTGCCAGCAGCCCTCGGACAGGAGAAAAACTGTTTTTT. Amino acid sequence: CASSPRTGEKLFF. The rearrangement uses TRBV7-2 and TRBJ1-4; 7 nucleotides line up with TRBD1. With V trimmed by 5 bases and J by 8 bases, 5 bases remained unmatched. This CDR3 has 13 residues. The V gene's germline CDR1 is SGHTA and CDR2 FQGNSA.

V gene TRBV7-3 combines with J gene TRBJ1-5; TRBD1 matches at 7 bases. CDR3 length: 15 amino acids. V was pared by 5 bases and J by 7 bases, with 11 bases of the junction left unmatched. Germline V gene lookup returns CDR1 SGHTA and CDR2 FQGTGA. CDR3: CASSPTGTDGQPQHF. The CDR3 coding sequence is TGTGCCAGCAGCCCCACGGGGACAGACGGGCAGCCCCAGCATTTT.